This TCR beta chain was captured by sequencing in a study of T cell changes during pregnancy in multiple sclerosis. TCRdb keeps only in-frame clones here, not all; method: immunoSEQ multiplex PCR. The repertoire holds 22,000 or so clones, with about nine tenths as singletons. CDR3 length equals 16 residues. After removal of 4 bases from V and 6 bases from J, the junction contained 8 bases not matched to a gene. Germline V gene lookup returns CDR1 LNHDA and CDR2 SQIVND (reference sequence). The sample consisted of CD4+ T cells from peripheral blood mononuclear cells, taken after pregnancy. The V gene is TRBV19, the J gene TRBJ2-5; TRBD2 matches at 13 bases. This receptor was identified in a female donor in good health, enrolled as a control in a pregnancy study. This CDR3 reads CASSTVLAGGGKTQYF. In nucleotides, the CDR3 is TGTGCCAGTAGTACTGTACTAGCGGGAGGGGGAAAGACCCAGTACTTC.